This note documents a single T cell receptor beta chain sequence. In its sample, this clonotype was seen once. Its antigen is unknown. The junction departs from the called germline gene at one end, perhaps through a read error. CDR3 length: 13 amino acids, cysteine to phenylalanine. Only the CDR3 DNA stays, 39 bases, in frame from base 1. The germline V gene sets CDR1 to SGHNT and CDR2 to YENEEA. RNA was isolated from bulk, unsorted tissue, and RNA quality was assessed with a NanoDrop ND-1000 and an Agilent 2100. The donors were newly diagnosed lung cancer patients admitted for thoracic surgery in China from August to November 2014 who had not received prior chemotherapy. Patients with previous radiotherapy or chemotherapy, or with another concurrent cancer, were excluded from the study. Surgical tissue pieces of about 1-2.1 cm3 were preserved in RNAlater solution and were kept at -80 degrees C until use.

This specimen comes from a study of tumor and adjacent non-tumor tissue in lung cancer (dated by TCRdb to the late 2010s). Concerning the study at large: Of the cohort, about a dozen patients had adenocarcinoma, 2 had squamous cell carcinoma and 1 had small cell lung cancer. Ages among the roughly 15 patients ranged from about 30 to 80 years, there were 10 men and 5 women, and disease was at TNM stage I to III. Using bulk TCRbeta repertoires from approximately 15 lung cancer patients, the study set lung tumor tissue side by side with matched distant non-tumor lung tissue. For each patient, one tumor sample and one normal lung sample were taken, giving 25 to 30 paired specimens that underwent TCRbeta CDR3 sequencing. In total, sequencing yielded over 95 million productive TCRbeta reads, which works out to an average of approximately 4 million reads per sample.

The library was made by multiplex PCR. Sequencing used an Illumina HiSeq 2500. TCRbeta libraries were built by three rounds of nested PCR using primers (Table S4), following protocols modified from ARM-PCR. PCR products of 200-500 bp were gel-excised and purified with the QIAquick gel extraction kit before sequencing. The study's processing was this. Reads were cleaned using Trimmomatic, were merged into complete CDR3 sequences using FLASH, and were assigned to V(D)J germline segments using MiTCR. VDJtools was used to compute clonal diversity as the inverse Simpson's index. A read counted as productive if the sequence was in-frame and lacked a premature stop codon. TCRdb cleaned the public reads at Q25 with fastp, built clones with MiXCR and kept in-frame beta chains. Each entry merges the rows of one CDR3 protein and shows their most common DNA and genes. The V and J calls were not made by the authors but by TCRdb's processing. Present in this sample are more than 85,000 distinct CDR3 sequences, roughly 74% of which were seen just once. The top ten clones comprise about 39% of the sample.

The investigation overall reported the following: Tumor tissue showed significantly greater TCR diversity (inverse Simpson) than normal lung tissue (approximately 430 vs 150, P = 0.0075, Mann-Whitney U test). Because peripheral blood was not sequenced, blood TCRbeta repertoires in the lung cancer patients of the study were not examined. In normal lung, the top 100 clones accounted for a significantly larger cumulative share of the repertoire than in tumor tissue. Significantly higher TCR diversity was found in younger patients, and higher tumor TCR diversity was associated with shorter overall and disease-free survival. Only around 15 patients were included in the cohort, and the need for larger samples and more detailed clinical data was noted by the authors. The methods do not name the sequencing platform or mention unique molecular identifiers.

This TCR was sampled from a woman aged 60-75 years with non-small cell lung cancer. What was sequenced was lung tumor tissue. Recombination joined TRBV11-3 with TRBJ2-7; a tentative D match to TRBD2 spans 6 bases. The DNA sequence is TGTGCCAGCAGCCTGCGACTAGTTCTCGAGCGGTACTTC. Its coded protein is CASSLRLVLERYF.